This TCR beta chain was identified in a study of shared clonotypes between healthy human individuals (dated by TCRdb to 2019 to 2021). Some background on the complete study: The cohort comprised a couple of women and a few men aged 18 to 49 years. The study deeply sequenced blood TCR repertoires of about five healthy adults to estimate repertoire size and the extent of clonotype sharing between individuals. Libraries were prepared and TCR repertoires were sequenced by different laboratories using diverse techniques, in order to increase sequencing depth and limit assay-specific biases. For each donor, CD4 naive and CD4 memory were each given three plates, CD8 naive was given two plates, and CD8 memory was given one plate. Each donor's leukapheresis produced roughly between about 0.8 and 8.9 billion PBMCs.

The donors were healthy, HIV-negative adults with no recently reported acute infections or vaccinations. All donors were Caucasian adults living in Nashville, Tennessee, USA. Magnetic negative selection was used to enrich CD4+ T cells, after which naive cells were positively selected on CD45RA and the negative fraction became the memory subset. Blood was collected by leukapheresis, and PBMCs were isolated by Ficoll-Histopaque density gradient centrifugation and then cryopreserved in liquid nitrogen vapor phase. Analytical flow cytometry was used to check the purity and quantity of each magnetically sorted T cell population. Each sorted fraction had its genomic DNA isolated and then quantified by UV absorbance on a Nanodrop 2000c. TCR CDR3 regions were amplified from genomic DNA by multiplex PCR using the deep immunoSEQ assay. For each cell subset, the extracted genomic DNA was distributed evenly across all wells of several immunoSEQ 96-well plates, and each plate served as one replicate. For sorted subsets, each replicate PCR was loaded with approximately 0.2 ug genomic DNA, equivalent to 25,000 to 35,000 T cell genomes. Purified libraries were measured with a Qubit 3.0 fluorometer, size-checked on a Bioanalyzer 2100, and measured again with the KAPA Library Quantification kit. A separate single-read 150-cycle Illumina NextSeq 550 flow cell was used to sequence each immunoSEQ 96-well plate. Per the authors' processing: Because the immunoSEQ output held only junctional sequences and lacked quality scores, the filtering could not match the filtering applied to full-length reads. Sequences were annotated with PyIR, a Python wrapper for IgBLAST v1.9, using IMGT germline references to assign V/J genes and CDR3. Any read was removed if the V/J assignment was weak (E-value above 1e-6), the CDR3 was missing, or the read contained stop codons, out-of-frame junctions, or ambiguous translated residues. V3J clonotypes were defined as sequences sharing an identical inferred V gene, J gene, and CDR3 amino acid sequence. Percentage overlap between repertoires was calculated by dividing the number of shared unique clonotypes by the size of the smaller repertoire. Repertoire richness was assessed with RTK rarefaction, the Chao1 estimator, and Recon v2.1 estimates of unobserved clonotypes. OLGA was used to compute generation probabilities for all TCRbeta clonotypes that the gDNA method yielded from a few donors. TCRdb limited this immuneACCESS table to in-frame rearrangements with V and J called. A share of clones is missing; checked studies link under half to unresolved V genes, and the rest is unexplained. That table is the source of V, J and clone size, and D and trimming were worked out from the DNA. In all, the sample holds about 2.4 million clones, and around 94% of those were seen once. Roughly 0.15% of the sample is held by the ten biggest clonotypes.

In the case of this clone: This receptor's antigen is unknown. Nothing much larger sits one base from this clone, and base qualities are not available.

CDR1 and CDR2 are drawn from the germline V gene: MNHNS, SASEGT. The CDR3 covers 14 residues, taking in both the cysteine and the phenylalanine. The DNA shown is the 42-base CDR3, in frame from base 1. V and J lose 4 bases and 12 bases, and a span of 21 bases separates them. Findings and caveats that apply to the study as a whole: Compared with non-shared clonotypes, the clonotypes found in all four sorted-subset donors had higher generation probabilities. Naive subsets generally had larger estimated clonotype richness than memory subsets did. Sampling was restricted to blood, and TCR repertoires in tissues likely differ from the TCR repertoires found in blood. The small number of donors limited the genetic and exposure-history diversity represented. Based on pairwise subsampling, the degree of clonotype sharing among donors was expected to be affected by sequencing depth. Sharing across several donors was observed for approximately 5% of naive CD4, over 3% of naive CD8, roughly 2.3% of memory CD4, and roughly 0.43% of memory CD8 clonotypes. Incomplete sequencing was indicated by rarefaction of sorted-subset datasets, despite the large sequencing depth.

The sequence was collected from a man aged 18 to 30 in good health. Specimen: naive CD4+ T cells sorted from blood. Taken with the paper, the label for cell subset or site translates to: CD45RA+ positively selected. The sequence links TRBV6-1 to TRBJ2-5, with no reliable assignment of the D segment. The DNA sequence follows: TGTGCCAGCAGTGTCCCGGCATCGGCCCATTCAGAGTACTTC. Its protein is CASSVPASAHSEYF.